This TCR beta chain was obtained from a study of blood T cell repertoires in COVID-19. The V gene's germline CDR1 is SGHKS and CDR2 YYEKEE (reference sequence). J gave up 10 bases and V 4 bases, and 13 bases lay outside the gene matches. The CDR3 extends over 14 amino acids. Profiling relied on immunoSEQ multiplex PCR, and the TCRdb table lists in-frame clones only, not all of them. The sample carries roughly 330,000 clones, roughly 83% recorded once. This chain uses TRBV5-5 with TRBJ1-2; 7 bases line up with TRBD1. This TCR was recovered from a woman aged 50 to 60 with acute or convalescent COVID-19. Sequencing was done on a sample of peripheral blood. The CDR3 region is CASSDLQGLSAYTF. CDR3 in DNA: TGTGCCAGCAGCGATTTACAGGGGTTAAGCGCCTACACCTTC.